These 30 T cell receptor beta chains originate from one sample sequenced in a study of cytomegalovirus exposure and HLA in healthy donors. Amplification used 60 Vbeta primers and 13 Jbeta primers. Some clones are missing from TCRdb's copy, which holds only in-frame ones; the method was immunoSEQ multiplex PCR. The sample yields some 170,000 clones, around three quarters seen once. Source material: PBMCs. Source of these receptors: a man aged 40-49 years in good health and CMV-seronegative.

The genes are TRBV21-1 and TRBJ2-7; the D segment call TRBD1 is taken from the table without a DNA check. TRBV21-1 is a pseudogene locus. This CDR3 comprises 17 residues. The CDR3: CASSPATTGDSPYEQYF. Written as DNA, the CDR3 is TGTGCCAGCAGCCCAGCAACTACAGGGGATTCTCCCTACGAGCAGTACTTC.

In its sample, this clone was seen once. This sequence joins TRBV2 and TRBJ2-2; TRBD1 matches 8 bases. The germline V gene encodes CDR1 SNHLY and CDR2 FYNNEI. The CDR3 contains 15 residues. J was trimmed by 6 bases and V by 4 bases; bases with no gene match: 7. This CDR3 is CASSGDRGAAGELFF. CDR3 DNA sequence: TGTGCCAGCAGTGGCGACAGGGGTGCGGCCGGGGAGCTGTTTTTT.

This chain connects TRBV28 to TRBJ2-3, with TRBD2 matching over 8 bases. In germline, CDR1 is MDHEN, CDR2 SYDVKM. The CDR3 is 15 residues long. V dropped 3 bases and J dropped 6; count of bases not matched to a gene: 8. The CDR3 reads CASSLGGLALDTQYF. DNA for the CDR3: TGTGCCAGCAGTTTGGGTGGACTAGCCCTCGATACGCAGTATTTT.

The V and J genes are TRBV6-6 and TRBJ1-1; tentative D call: TRBD1 (6 bases). The germline V gene has CDR1 MNHNY and CDR2 SVGAGI (reference sequence). The V and J ends lost 6 bases and 5 bases respectively, with 10 bases between them. The CDR3 covers 12 residues. CDR3 bases: TGTGCCAGCAGGGCAGGGGCGACTGAAGCTTTCTTT. This codes for CASRAGATEAFF.

This clone has just a few counts. The V call is TRBV19, the J call TRBJ2-1; 8 bases line up with TRBD2. This CDR3 is 15 amino acids long. V shed 4 bases, J shed 2 bases, and the junction held 4 bases outside the gene matches. Germline CDR1 is LNHDA and CDR2 is SQIVND (reference sequence). The CDR3 nucleotides are TGTGCCAGTAGTACCACGGGGGGGGCCTACAATGAGCAGTTCTTC. Translation: CASSTTGGAYNEQFF.

The gene calls are TRBV10-3 and TRBJ2-7; a weak D match, TRBD2 (5 bases). The CDR3 loop spans 15 amino acids. The germline CDR1 and CDR2 sequences are ENHRY and SYGVKD. Trimming removed 11 bases at V and 6 bases at J, with 26 bases between. The DNA of the CDR3 is TGTGCCTACTCAGACGGGGAGAGTCGAATCTCCGAGCAGTACTTC. It yields the protein CAYSDGESRISEQYF.

The chain employs TRBV6-5 and TRBJ1-5, with a weak D call TRBD1 (6 bases). Deletions cut 6 bases from V and 0 bases from J, with 12 bases between. Germline V gene sequence: CDR1 MNHEY, CDR2 SVGAGI. The CDR3 length is 15 residues. Here the CDR3 reads CASREDSYSNQPQHF. CDR3 sequence (DNA): TGTGCCAGCAGAGAGGACAGTTATAGCAATCAGCCCCAGCATTTT.

This chain links TRBV29-1 with TRBJ2-1; 13 bases are a match to TRBD2. Germline trimming cut 3 bases from V and 2 bases from J; bases unmatched to any gene: 4. Germline-derived CDR1 and CDR2 are SQVTM and ANQGSEA. The CDR3 spans 16 residues. This chain's CDR3 is CSVDGTSGTTYNEQFF. CDR3 DNA: TGCAGCGTTGATGGGACTAGCGGGACCACCTACAATGAGCAGTTCTTC.

V is TRBV28 and J is TRBJ1-1, with 8 positions matching TRBD1. There are 14 residues in the CDR3. Per the germline V gene, CDR1 is MDHEN and CDR2 is SYDVKM. J lost 5 bases, V lost 6 bases, and 8 bases had no gene match. CDR3 residues: CASRPGQGRTEAFF. In DNA form, the CDR3 reads TGTGCCAGCAGACCCGGACAGGGTCGTACTGAAGCTTTCTTT. The complete variable domain, with remaining parts taken from reference TRBV28 and TRBJ1-1, reads DVKVTQSSRYLVKRTGEKVFLECVQDMDHENMFWYRQDPGLGLRLIYFSYDVKMKEKGDIPEGYSVSREKKERFSLILESASTNQTSMYLCASRPGQGRTEAFFGQGTRLTVV.

This chain uses TRBV10-3 with TRBJ1-2, with TRBD1 identical over 8 bases. Germline V CDR1 and CDR2: ENHRY, SYGVKD. The CDR3 is 13 amino acids. V shed 10 bases and J 4 bases; nucleotides not matched to a gene: 8. The CDR3 reads CASADRAPYGYTF. CDR3 DNA sequence: TGTGCCAGCGCGGACAGGGCTCCCTATGGCTACACCTTC.

This clone was counted a single time. An end of the junction differs from the germline gene, which may be a read error. The J gene is TRBJ2-6, the V gene TRBV7-9; TRBD2 matches at 10 bases. The germline V gene has CDR1 SEHNR and CDR2 FQNEAQ (reference sequence). The CDR3 sequence is 17 residues long. The CDR3 DNA follows: TGTGCCAGCAGCTCAGGAGCGGGGGGGCTGAGGGCCAACGGCCTGACTTTC. Translation: CASSSGAGGLRANGLTF.

The V and J genes are TRBV15 and TRBJ2-2; no reliable D call. The CDR3 sequence is 14 residues long. V lost 0 bases and J 4 bases, leaving 6 bases between the germline ends. Germline V gene data show CDR1 as LNHNV and CDR2 as YYDKDF (reference sequence). CDR3 region: CATSRDFGTGELFF. The CDR3 coding sequence is TGTGCCACCAGCAGAGATTTCGGCACCGGGGAGCTGTTTTTT.

This clone has just one count. The chain has TRBV4-2 and TRBJ1-2; 8 bases match TRBD1. The CDR3 contains 14 residues. CDR1 is LGHNA, CDR2 YNFKEQ, per germline. The J segment lost 6 bases and the V segment lost 5 bases, leaving 8 bases of the junction unmatched. The CDR3 coding sequence is TGTGCCAGCAGCTTGACAGGGGAATCGGATGGCTACACCTTC. Translating it yields CASSLTGESDGYTF.

The chain links TRBV6-1 to TRBJ2-1; tentative D call: TRBD2 (6 bases). V lost 4 bases and J lost 12, with 19 bases in between. CDR3 length equals 14 residues. From germline, CDR1 is MNHNS and CDR2 SASEGT. CDR3 region: CASSASGPGVLQFF. CDR3 nucleotide sequence: TGTGCCAGCAGTGCCAGCGGCCCGGGGGTTTTGCAGTTCTTC.

The V and J genes are TRBV25-1 and TRBJ2-2; D is undetermined. Germline CDR1 reads MGHDK; CDR2 reads SYGVNS. This CDR3 contains 14 residues. V lost 5 bases, J lost 0 bases, and 7 bases lay in between. CDR3 in amino acids: CASSSPSNTGELFF. CDR3 DNA: TGTGCCAGCAGTTCCCCATCGAACACCGGGGAGCTGTTTTTT.

The CDR3 loop is CASSSEGGGMNTEAFF. In DNA, the CDR3 is TGTGCCAGCAGCTCCGAAGGGGGGGGCATGAACACTGAAGCTTTCTTT. This rearrangement joins TRBV9 to TRBJ1-1; a weak D match, TRBD1 (6 bases). V was pared by 4 bases and J by 0 bases, with 16 bases between. Germline CDR1 reads SGDLS; CDR2 reads YYNGEE. The CDR3 has 16 residues.

The CDR3 DNA follows: TGTGCCAGTTGGATGCGGGGCGGCGGCAATCAGCCCCAGCATTTT. This gives the protein CASWMRGGGNQPQHF. The chain couples TRBV28 to TRBJ1-5; possibly TRBD1 for D (5 bases). Trimming shortened V by 9 bases and J by 2 bases, and 17 bases separated the two germline ends. The CDR3 consists of 15 residues. Per the germline V gene, CDR1 is MDHEN and CDR2 is SYDVKM.

The chain uses TRBV27 and TRBJ2-1, with 11 bases identical to TRBD2. The CDR3 has 16 amino acids. V lost 5 bases and J lost 5; bases outside the gene matches: 8. Germline loops: CDR1 MNHEY, CDR2 SMNVEV (reference sequence). The CDR3 loop reads CASSTLSGLADNEQFF. CDR3 DNA sequence: TGTGCCAGCAGTACCCTATCGGGACTAGCGGACAATGAGCAGTTCTTC.

The chain employs TRBV10-3 and TRBJ2-5; the match to TRBD2 covers 9 bases. CDR1 is ENHRY, CDR2 SYGVKD, per germline. The CDR3 is 13 amino acids. The V gene end was trimmed by 7 bases and the J gene end by 11 bases; junction bases not matched to a gene: 11. The CDR3 DNA reads as TGTGCCATCAACTTGAATATAGCGGGGGAGCAGTACTTC. Its translation: CAINLNIAGEQYF.

This chain connects TRBV2 to TRBJ2-5; D remains unclear. The V and J ends lost 4 bases and 2 bases respectively, with 8 bases between them. The length of the CDR3 is 13 residues. Per germline, CDR1 SNHLY and CDR2 FYNNEI. CDR3 nucleotides: TGTGCCAGCAGTGTGTCTAGACAAGAGACCCAGTACTTC. Protein sequence: CASSVSRQETQYF.

The chain recombines TRBV4-2 with TRBJ2-3; D may be TRBD2 (7 bases). Germline CDR1 is LGHNA and CDR2 is YNFKEQ. The V end lost 1 base, the J end lost 2 bases, and 16 bases lay between the germline ends. The CDR3 has 17 residues. CDR3 sequence (DNA): TGTGCCAGCAGCCAAGTGGGGGCGGGAGAGGCCACAGATACGCAGTATTTT. As protein: CASSQVGAGEATDTQYF.

The rearrangement joins TRBV11-2 to TRBJ2-1; weak D call: TRBD2 (5 bases). Germline CDR1 is SGHAT and CDR2 is FQNNGV. The CDR3 is made up of 17 amino acids. The V end lost 3 bases, the J end lost 0 bases, and 15 bases lay between the germline ends. The CDR3 here is CASSFGRRASSYNEQFF. As DNA, the CDR3 is TGTGCCAGCAGCTTTGGACGGCGGGCGAGCTCCTACAATGAGCAGTTCTTC.

Of note for this clone: One junction end does not reproduce the germline sequence, and a read error may be involved. The chain couples TRBV5-1 to TRBJ2-6; tentative D call: TRBD2 (6 bases). The CDR3 is 15 amino acids. CDR1 is SGHRS and CDR2 is YFSETQ in the germline V gene. CDR3 sequence (DNA): TGCGCCAGCAGCTTTTCAGGGACTGGGGCCAACGGCCTGACTTTC. As protein: CASSFSGTGANGLTF.

J is TRBJ2-5 and V is TRBV11-2; no clear D gene. Trimming took 7 bases from V and 5 from J, leaving 14 bases between them. Looked up from germline, CDR1 is SGHAT and CDR2 is FQNNGV. This CDR3 region has 13 residues. CDR3 sequence (DNA): TGTGCCAGCACCCCACGAGATGTCGAGACCCAGTACTTC. As protein: CASTPRDVETQYF.

This sequence joins TRBV9 and TRBJ2-2, with D unclear. V lost 0 bases and J lost 8, with 5 bases in between. The CDR3 is 12 amino acids. CDR1 is SGDLS and CDR2 is YYNGEE in the germline V gene. The CDR3 protein is CASSVGEGELFF. DNA of the CDR3: TGTGCCAGCAGCGTAGGAGAGGGGGAGCTGTTTTTT.

CDR3 residues: CASSSELDRRLAYEQYF. CDR3 coding DNA: TGTGCCAGCAGTTCCGAACTGGACAGGAGATTGGCCTACGAGCAGTACTTC. The chain has TRBV28 and TRBJ2-7; TRBD1 matches 7 bases. The V gene end was trimmed by 4 bases and the J gene end by 2 bases; junction bases not matched to a gene: 14. CDR1 MDHEN and CDR2 SYDVKM come from the germline V gene. The CDR3 totals 17 residues.

The V call is TRBV27, the J call TRBJ1-4; D is uncertain. V was cut by 3 bases and J by 8 bases, with 16 bases left in between. Germline V gene sequence: CDR1 MNHEY, CDR2 SMNVEV (reference sequence). The CDR3 loop spans 15 amino acids. The CDR3 DNA follows: TGTGCCAGCAGTTTTGTGGGTTTACAGAACGAAAAACTGTTTTTT. This translates into CASSFVGLQNEKLFF. Filled out from reference TRBV27 and TRBJ1-4, the complete variable domain reads EAQVTQNPRYLITVTGKKLTVTCSQNMNHEYMSWYRQDPGLGLRQIYYSMNVEVTDKGDVPEGYKVSRKEKRNFPLILESPSPNQTSLYFCASSFVGLQNEKLFFGSGTQLSVL.

V is TRBV7-9 and J is TRBJ2-7, with a possible D match to TRBD2 (5 bases). Trimming took off 5 bases at V and 3 bases at J, with 17 bases between the two ends. Germline CDR1 SEHNR, CDR2 FQNEAQ (reference sequence). The CDR3 is made up of 15 amino acids. The CDR3 spells CASSPRGLLYYEQYF. The CDR3 region has the DNA TGTGCCAGCAGCCCCCGCGGACTCCTCTACTACGAGCAGTACTTC. Looking up the rest from reference TRBV7-9 and TRBJ2-7 gives the full variable domain: DTGVSQNPRHKITKRGQNVTFRCDPISEHNRLYWYRQTLGQGPEFLTYFQNEAQLEKSRLLSDRFSAERPKGSFSTLEIQRTEQGDSAMYLCASSPRGLLYYEQYFGPGTRLTVT.

Here the CDR3 DNA reads TGTGCCAGCGGCTTGCAGGGGACAGGGGGAGAAGCTTTCTTT. The encoded protein is CASGLQGTGGEAFF. The chain uses TRBV28 and TRBJ1-1; TRBD1 matches 11 bases. The CDR3 has 14 amino acids. V shed 8 bases, J shed 8 bases, and the junction held 10 bases outside the gene matches. Germline CDR1 MDHEN, CDR2 SYDVKM.

The CDR3 protein is CASSPRLDYNEQFF. Written as DNA, the CDR3 is TGTGCCAGCAGCCCGAGACTAGACTACAATGAGCAGTTCTTC. V usage is TRBV9 and J usage is TRBJ2-1, with D maybe TRBD2 (6 bases). This CDR3 is built from 14 residues. Deletions cut 4 bases from V and 3 bases from J, with 11 bases between. The germline CDR1 and CDR2 sequences are SGDLS and YYNGEE.